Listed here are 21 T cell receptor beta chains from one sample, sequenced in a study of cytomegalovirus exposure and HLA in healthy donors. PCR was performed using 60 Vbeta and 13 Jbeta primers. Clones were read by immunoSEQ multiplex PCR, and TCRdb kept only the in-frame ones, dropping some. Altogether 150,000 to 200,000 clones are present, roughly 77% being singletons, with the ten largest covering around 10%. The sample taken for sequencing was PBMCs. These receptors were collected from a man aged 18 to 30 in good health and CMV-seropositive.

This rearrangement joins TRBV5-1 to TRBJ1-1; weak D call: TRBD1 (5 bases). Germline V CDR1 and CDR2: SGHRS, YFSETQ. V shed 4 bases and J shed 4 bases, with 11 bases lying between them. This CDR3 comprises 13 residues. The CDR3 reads CASSGGGSTEAFF. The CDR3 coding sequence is TGCGCCAGCAGCGGGGGAGGGAGCACTGAAGCTTTCTTT.

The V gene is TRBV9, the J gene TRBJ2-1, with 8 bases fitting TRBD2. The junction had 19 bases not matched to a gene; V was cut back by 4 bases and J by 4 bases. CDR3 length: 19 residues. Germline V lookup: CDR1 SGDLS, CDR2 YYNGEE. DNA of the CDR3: TGTGCCAGCAGCCCGAGGTTTCTAGCGGGCCTCAAGTTATACAATGAGCAGTTCTTC. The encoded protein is CASSPRFLAGLKLYNEQFF.

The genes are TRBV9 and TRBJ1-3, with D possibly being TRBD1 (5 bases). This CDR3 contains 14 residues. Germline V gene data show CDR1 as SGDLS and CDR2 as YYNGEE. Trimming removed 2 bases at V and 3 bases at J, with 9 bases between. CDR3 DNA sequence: TGTGCCAGCAGCGTTGGGACTAGTGGAAACACCATATATTTT. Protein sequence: CASSVGTSGNTIYF.

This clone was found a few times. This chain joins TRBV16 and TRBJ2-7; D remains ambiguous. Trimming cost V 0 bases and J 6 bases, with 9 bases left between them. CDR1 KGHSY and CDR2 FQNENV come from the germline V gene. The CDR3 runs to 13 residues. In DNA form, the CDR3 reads TGTGCCAGCAGCCAATCGGCGGCGGCCGAGCAGTACTTC. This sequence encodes CASSQSAAAEQYF.

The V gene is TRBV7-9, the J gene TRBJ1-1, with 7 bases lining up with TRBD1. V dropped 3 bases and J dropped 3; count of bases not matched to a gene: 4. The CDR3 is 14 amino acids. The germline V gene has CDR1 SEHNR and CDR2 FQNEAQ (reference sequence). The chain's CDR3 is CASSFRDRHTEAFF. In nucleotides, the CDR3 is TGTGCCAGCAGCTTCCGGGACAGACACACTGAAGCTTTCTTT. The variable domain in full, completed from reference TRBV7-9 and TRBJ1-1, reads DTGVSQNPRHKITKRGQNVTFRCDPISEHNRLYWYRQTLGQGPEFLTYFQNEAQLEKSRLLSDRFSAERPKGSFSTLEIQRTEQGDSAMYLCASSFRDRHTEAFFGQGTRLTVV.

CDR3 sequence reads: CASSLASGLTDTQYF. The CDR3 nucleotides read TGTGCCAGCAGCTTGGCCAGCGGGCTAACAGATACGCAGTATTTT. This chain connects TRBV5-4 to TRBJ2-3; D might be TRBD2 (6 bases). Germline values: CDR1 SGHNT, CDR2 YYREEE (reference sequence). The CDR3 spans 15 residues. V was pared by 0 bases and J by 3 bases, with 11 bases between.

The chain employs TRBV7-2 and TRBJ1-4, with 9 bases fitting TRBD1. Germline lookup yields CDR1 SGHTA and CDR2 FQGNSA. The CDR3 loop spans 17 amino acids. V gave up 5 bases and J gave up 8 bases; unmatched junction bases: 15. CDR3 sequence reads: CASSESYTGQGLEKLFF. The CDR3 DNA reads TGTGCCAGCAGCGAGAGTTACACGGGACAGGGATTGGAAAAACTGTTTTTT.

DNA of the CDR3: TGTGCCAGCAGTCGGGGACAGCGCACTGAAGCTTTCTTT. Translation gives CASSRGQRTEAFF. The chain is built from TRBV2 and TRBJ1-1, with 7 bases fitting TRBD1. CDR3 size: 13 residues. Germline CDR1 is SNHLY and CDR2 is FYNNEI. Trimming cost V 5 bases and J 4 bases; bases outside gene matches: 4. Filled out from reference TRBV2 and TRBJ1-1, the complete variable domain reads EPEVTQTPSHQVTQMGQEVILRCVPISNHLYFYWYRQILGQKVEFLVSFYNNEISEKSEIFDDQFSVERPDGSNFTLKIRSTKLEDSAMYFCASSRGQRTEAFFGQGTRLTVV.

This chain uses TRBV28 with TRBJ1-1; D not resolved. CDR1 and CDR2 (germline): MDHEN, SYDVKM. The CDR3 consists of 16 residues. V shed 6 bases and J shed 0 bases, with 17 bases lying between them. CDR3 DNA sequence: TGTGCCAGCAGCCTGCAGCCCCTCGCGGTGAACACTGAAGCTTTCTTT. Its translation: CASSLQPLAVNTEAFF.

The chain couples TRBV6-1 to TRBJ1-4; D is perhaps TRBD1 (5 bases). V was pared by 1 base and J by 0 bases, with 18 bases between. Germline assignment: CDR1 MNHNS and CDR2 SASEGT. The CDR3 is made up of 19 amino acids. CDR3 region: CASSEGYGGPFSTNEKLFF. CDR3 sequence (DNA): TGTGCCAGCAGTGAAGGTTACGGGGGACCATTCTCAACTAATGAAAAACTGTTTTTT.

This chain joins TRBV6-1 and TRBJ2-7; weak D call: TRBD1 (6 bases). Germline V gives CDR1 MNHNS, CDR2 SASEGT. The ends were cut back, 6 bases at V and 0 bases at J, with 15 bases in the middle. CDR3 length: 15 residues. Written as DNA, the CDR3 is TGTGCCAGCAGCCCGTACAGGGAACTCTCCTACGAGCAGTACTTC. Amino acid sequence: CASSPYRELSYEQYF.

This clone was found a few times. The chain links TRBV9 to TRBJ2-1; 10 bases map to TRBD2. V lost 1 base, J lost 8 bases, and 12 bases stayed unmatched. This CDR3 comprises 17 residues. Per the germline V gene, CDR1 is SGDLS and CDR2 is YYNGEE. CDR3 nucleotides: TGTGCCAGCAGCGTACGCCCTAGCGGGAGAGGTGACGATGAGCAGTTCTTC. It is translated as CASSVRPSGRGDDEQFF. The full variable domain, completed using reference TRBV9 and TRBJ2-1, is DSGVTQTPKHLITATGQRVTLRCSPRSGDLSVYWYQQSLDQGLQFLIQYYNGEERAKGNILERFSAQQFPDLHSELNLSSLELGDSALYFCASSVRPSGRGDDEQFFGPGTRLTVL.

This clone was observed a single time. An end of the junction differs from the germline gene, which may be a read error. The CDR3 DNA is TGTGCCAGCAGCCTGTCGGGGAGGATGAACACTGAAGCTCTCTTT. Translating it yields CASSLSGRMNTEALF. The chain is built from TRBV28 and TRBJ1-1; D is uncertain. The CDR3 is 15 amino acids. Germline CDR1 MDHEN, CDR2 SYDVKM.

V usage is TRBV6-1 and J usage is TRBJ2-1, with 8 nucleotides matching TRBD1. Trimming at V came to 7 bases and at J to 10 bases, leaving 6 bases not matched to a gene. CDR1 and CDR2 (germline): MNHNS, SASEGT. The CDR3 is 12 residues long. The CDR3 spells CASTGGYPEQFF. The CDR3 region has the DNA TGTGCCAGCACAGGGGGCTATCCAGAGCAGTTCTTC.

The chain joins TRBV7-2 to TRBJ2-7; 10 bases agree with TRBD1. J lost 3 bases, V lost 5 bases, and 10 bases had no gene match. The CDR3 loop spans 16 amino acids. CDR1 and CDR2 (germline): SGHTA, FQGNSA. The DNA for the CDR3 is TGTGCCAGCAGCGCCGTGGGACAGGGGTCACTCTACGAGCAGTACTTC. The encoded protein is CASSAVGQGSLYEQYF.

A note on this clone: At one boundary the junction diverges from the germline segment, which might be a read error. CDR3 sequence: CASSPLPRLANNEQFF. The CDR3 coding sequence is TGTGCTAGCAGCCCCCTCCCCCGACTAGCGAACAATGAGCAGTTCTTC. The chain combines TRBV7-7 with TRBJ2-1; 8 positions match TRBD2. The V gene's germline CDR1 is SSHAT and CDR2 FNYEAQ (reference sequence). The CDR3 totals 16 residues.

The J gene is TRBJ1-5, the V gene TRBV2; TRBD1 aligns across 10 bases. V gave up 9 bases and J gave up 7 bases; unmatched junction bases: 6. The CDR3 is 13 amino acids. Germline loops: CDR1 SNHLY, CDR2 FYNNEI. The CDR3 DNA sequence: TGTGCCAGTGACAGGGGGCAAGGCCAGCCCCAGCATTTT. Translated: CASDRGQGQPQHF.

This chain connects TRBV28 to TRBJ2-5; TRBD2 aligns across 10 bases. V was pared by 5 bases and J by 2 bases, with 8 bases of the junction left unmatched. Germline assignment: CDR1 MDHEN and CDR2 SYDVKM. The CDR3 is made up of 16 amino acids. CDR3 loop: CASSTVEREGQETQYF. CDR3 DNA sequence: TGTGCCAGCAGTACCGTCGAGCGGGAGGGGCAAGAGACCCAGTACTTC.

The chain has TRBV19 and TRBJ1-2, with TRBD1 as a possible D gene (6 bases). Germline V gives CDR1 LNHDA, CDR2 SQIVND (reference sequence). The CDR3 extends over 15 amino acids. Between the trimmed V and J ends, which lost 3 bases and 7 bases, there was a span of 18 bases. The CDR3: CASSISRQGLVGYTF. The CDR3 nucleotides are TGTGCCAGTAGTATTTCTCGGCAGGGGTTGGTTGGCTACACCTTC.

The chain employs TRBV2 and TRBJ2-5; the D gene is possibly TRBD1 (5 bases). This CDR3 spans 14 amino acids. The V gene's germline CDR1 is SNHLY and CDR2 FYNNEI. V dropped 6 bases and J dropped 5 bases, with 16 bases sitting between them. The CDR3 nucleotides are TGTGCCAGCAGGGTCAGGGTGTCTAGGGAGACCCAGTACTTC. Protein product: CASRVRVSRETQYF.

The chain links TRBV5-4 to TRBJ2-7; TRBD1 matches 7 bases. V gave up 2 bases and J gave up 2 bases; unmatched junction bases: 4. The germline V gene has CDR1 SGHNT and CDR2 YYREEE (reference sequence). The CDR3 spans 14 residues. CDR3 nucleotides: TGTGCCAGCAGCTTACCGGGACAGACCTACGAGCAGTACTTC. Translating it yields CASSLPGQTYEQYF.